This TCR beta chain was identified in a study of metastatic and nonmetastatic thyroid tumors. Looking at the study overall: Samples came from malignant and benign thyroid patients, and repertoires were compared across blood and tumor or nodule tissue.

Notes on the study in general: Across blood and tumor, TCR beta diversity in malignant thyroid tumors was reportedly significantly higher than in benign nodules.

Thyroid surgery was preceded by no treatment in any patient. TCRdb reanalyzed the PCR reads with MiXCR. The table has about 12,000 clones, 27% seen once. CDR1 and CDR2 from the germline V gene are SGHAT and FQNNGV. V lost 0 bases to trimming and J lost 3 bases; unmatched junction nucleotides: 11. This CDR3 has 17 residues. Notes on this clone: What it recognizes is unknown.

Material: adjacent normal tissue. The chain uses TRBV11-2 and TRBJ2-7; 7 bases agree with TRBD2. The clonotype comes from a male donor with papillary thyroid cancer or a benign thyroid nodule (not recorded which). Some clones in this sample may be carry-over from other donors' samples. The CDR3 here is CASSLDHRREVSYEQYF. CDR3 bases: TGTGCCAGCAGCTTAGATCATCGACGGGAGGTTAGCTACGAGCAGTACTTC. Full variable domain (rest looked up from reference TRBV11-2 and TRBJ2-7): EAGVAQSPRYKIIEKRQSVAFWCNPISGHATLYWYQQILGQGPKLLIQFQNNGVVDDSQLPKDRFSAERLKGVDSTLKIQPAKLEDSAVYLCASSLDHRREVSYEQYFGPGTRLTVT.